This TCR beta chain was recorded in a study of blood T cells in healthy people across ages. It was with a sample-barcoded 5' primer and a J-beta primer mix that a second PCR of roughly 6 to 12 cycles was run. TCRdb reanalysed the 5' RACE reads using MiXCR and keeps one entry per CDR3 protein. The data contain roughly 1,300,000 distinct CDR3 sequences, 45% to 70% of them singletons. This clonotype was detected once. The V and J ends lost 4 bases and 3 bases, in that order; junction bases with no gene match: 8. This CDR3 is built from 15 residues. In germline, CDR1 is SGHRS, CDR2 YFSETQ. The TCR comes from a man aged 18 to 30 in good health. The material sequenced was blood. V is TRBV5-1 and J is TRBJ1-1; 8 bases are a match to TRBD1. The CDR3 sequence is CASSIRQGSHTEAFF. The CDR3 DNA reads TGCGCCAGCAGCATCCGACAGGGGTCACACACTGAAGCTTTCTTT.